Listed here are 27 T cell receptor beta chains from one sample, sequenced in a study of shared clonotypes between healthy human individuals. Method: immunoSEQ multiplex PCR; TCRdb's copy keeps in-frame clones and lacks some. Counted here are about 470,000 clones, around 79% occurring once; the ten biggest clones make up about 13%. The source material was PBMCs. Every receptor here comes from a woman aged 35 to 49 in good health. Some clones in this sample may be carry-over from other donors' samples.

J is TRBJ2-4 and V is TRBV15; D not certain. CDR3 length: 12 amino acids. V was pared by 3 bases and J by 8 bases, with 8 bases between. CDR1 is LNHNV and CDR2 is YYDKDF in the germline V gene (reference sequence). CDR3 amino acids: CATSRGRDIQYF. CDR3 bases: TGTGCCACCAGCAGGGGTAGGGACATTCAGTACTTC.

The table lists this clone with a count of one. The chain combines TRBV4-2 with TRBJ2-7, with 7 bases fitting TRBD1. The CDR3 loop spans 15 amino acids. Germline V lookup: CDR1 LGHNA, CDR2 YNFKEQ. V trimming: 1 base; J trimming: 5 bases; junction bases outside the gene matches: 8. CDR3 sequence (DNA): TGTGCCAGCAGCCAAGGCTACGACAGGGAAGACGAGCAGTACTTC. Its translation is CASSQGYDREDEQYF.

The chain links TRBV18 to TRBJ2-3; 7 bases agree with TRBD2. Germline CDR1 reads KGHSH; CDR2 reads LQKENI. Trimming at V came to 4 bases and at J to 1 base, leaving 11 bases not matched to a gene. The CDR3 contains 17 residues. The CDR3 nucleotides read TGTGCCAGCTCACTACGGGACTACCCTGGGGGCACAGATACGCAGTATTTT. Encoded protein: CASSLRDYPGGTDTQYF.

The genes are TRBV19 and TRBJ2-5; TRBD1 aligns across 10 bases. Germline CDR1 and CDR2: LNHDA and SQIVND (reference sequence). J was trimmed by 2 bases and V by 5 bases; bases with no gene match: 8. The CDR3 runs to 16 residues. The CDR3 reads CASSSRRDRGQETQYF. The CDR3 DNA is TGTGCCAGTAGTTCCCGTCGGGACAGGGGTCAAGAGACCCAGTACTTC.

The chain joins TRBV7-8 to TRBJ2-1; 7 positions agree with TRBD1. The V segment lost 5 bases and the J segment 7 bases; nucleotides outside the gene matches: 8. The CDR3 has 14 amino acids. From germline, CDR1 is SGHVS and CDR2 FQNEAQ. CDR3 nucleotide sequence: TGTGCCAGCAGCCTTCGGGACAGTCTAAATGAGCAGTTCTTC. This translates into CASSLRDSLNEQFF.

This clone was found a few times. The rearrangement uses TRBV19 and TRBJ2-3; weak D call: TRBD2 (6 bases). V lost 5 bases and J 3 bases, leaving 9 bases between the germline ends. CDR1 is LNHDA and CDR2 is SQIVND in the germline V gene (reference sequence). There are 13 residues in the CDR3. CDR3 DNA sequence: TGTGCCAGTAGTTCACGGGAGACAGATACGCAGTATTTT. Its translation: CASSSRETDTQYF.

In DNA form, the CDR3 reads TGTGCCAGCAGCGTTTCTAGCCAAGAGACCCAGTACTTC. Its translation is CASSVSSQETQYF. This chain connects TRBV9 to TRBJ2-5; D not resolved. Trimming pared 2 bases from V and 1 base from J, leaving 6 bases between. The germline V gene has CDR1 SGDLS and CDR2 YYNGEE. The CDR3 runs to 13 residues.

This sequence joins TRBV7-2 and TRBJ2-7; TRBD2 matches at 14 bases. CDR3 length: 16 residues. J gave up 5 bases and V 4 bases, and 7 bases lay outside the gene matches. Germline-derived CDR1 and CDR2 are SGHTA and FQGNSA. The CDR3 bases are TGTGCCAGCAGCTCAGGGACTAGCGGGAGTAGGCACGAGCAGTACTTC. Translating it yields CASSSGTSGSRHEQYF.

V is TRBV28 and J is TRBJ2-3; 9 positions match TRBD2. Looked up from germline, CDR1 is MDHEN and CDR2 is SYDVKM. The CDR3 runs to 15 residues. The V and J ends lost 5 bases and 0 bases, in that order; junction bases with no gene match: 3. CDR3 loop: CASSRTSDSTDTQYF. The CDR3 DNA reads TGTGCCAGCAGTCGGACTAGCGACAGCACAGATACGCAGTATTTT.

The J gene is TRBJ2-5, the V gene TRBV9, with 12 bases identical to TRBD2. This CDR3 spans 19 amino acids. V was clipped by 0 bases and J by 5 bases; unmatched bases: 14. Germline CDR1 is SGDLS and CDR2 is YYNGEE. For the CDR3, the DNA is TGTGCCAGCAGCGTAGAGCTAGCGGGAGGGCCAACGGGGTGGGAGACCCAGTACTTC. This gives the protein CASSVELAGGPTGWETQYF.

This clone was detected once. The V call is TRBV29-1, the J call TRBJ2-5; D tentatively fits TRBD1 or TRBD2 (5 bases each). The CDR3 spans 12 residues. Germline V lookup: CDR1 SQVTM, CDR2 ANQGSEA. The V end lost 6 bases, the J end lost 7 bases, and 15 bases lay between the germline ends. CDR3 loop: CSVSPGPRTQYF. Written as DNA, the CDR3 is TGCAGCGTATCCCCGGGACCCCGGACCCAGTACTTC.

This clone was counted once. The CDR3 is CATRDREQTTEAFF. The CDR3, as DNA: TGTGCCACTCGGGACAGGGAGCAGACCACTGAAGCTTTCTTT. This sequence joins TRBV10-3 and TRBJ1-1; 9 bases line up with TRBD1. The V gene's germline CDR1 is ENHRY and CDR2 SYGVKD. J lost 4 bases, V lost 10 bases, and 10 bases had no gene match. The CDR3 totals 14 residues.

Comment on this clone: Other DNA sequences in this sample translate to the same CDR3. V and J are TRBV27 and TRBJ2-7, with D possibly TRBD2 on 6 matching bases. Trimming left V 8 bases short and J 6 bases short, with 17 bases between. Germline CDR1 and CDR2: MNHEY and SMNVEV (reference sequence). The CDR3 spans 13 residues. The CDR3, as DNA: TGTGCCAGCCAGACCTACGGGGGAGGCGAGCAGTACTTC. Translated: CASQTYGGGEQYF.

This clone was counted a single time. The identical CDR3 is also encoded by other nucleotide sequences in the sample. The chain is built from TRBV11-2 and TRBJ2-7; no firm D call. The V and J ends lost 1 base and 0 bases respectively, with 7 bases between them. The CDR3 runs 14 residues. Germline CDR1 reads SGHAT; CDR2 reads FQNNGV. The CDR3 DNA follows: TGTGCCAGCAGCTTAGGTGGAAACTCCTACGAGCAGTACTTC. Protein sequence: CASSLGGNSYEQYF.

Many counts were recorded for this clone. This chain links TRBV5-6 with TRBJ2-1, with 11 bases lining up with TRBD2. V trimming: 5 bases; J trimming: 1 base; junction bases outside the gene matches: 11. The CDR3 contains 18 residues. Germline V gene sequence: CDR1 SGHDT, CDR2 YYEEEE. The CDR3 is CASRRSGRDYYSYNEQFF. CDR3 coding DNA: TGTGCCAGCAGACGTAGCGGGAGGGATTACTATTCCTACAATGAGCAGTTCTTC.

This chain connects TRBV21-1 to TRBJ1-1. TRBV21-1 is reported as a pseudogene. There are 13 residues in the CDR3. The CDR3 coding sequence is TGTGCCAGCAGCAGTCCGGGGGTCACTGAAGCTTTCTTT. Translation: CASSSPGVTEAFF.

The rearrangement links TRBV10-3 to TRBJ1-3; 7 positions agree with TRBD1. Germline lookup yields CDR1 ENHRY and CDR2 SYGVKD. V gave up 0 bases and J gave up 0 bases; unmatched junction bases: 8. The CDR3 has 18 residues. CDR3 loop: CAISESVVGQVSGNTIYF. As DNA, the CDR3 is TGTGCCATCAGTGAGTCGGTCGTCGGACAGGTCTCTGGAAACACCATATATTTT.

The chain recombines TRBV27 with TRBJ1-2; D is possibly TRBD1 (5 bases). This CDR3 has 15 amino acids. Trimming stripped 4 bases from V and 1 base from J, with 13 bases between. CDR1 is MNHEY and CDR2 is SMNVEV in the germline V gene (reference sequence). CDR3 amino acids: CASSSPLGGNYGYTF. The CDR3 region has the DNA TGTGCCAGCAGTTCGCCCTTGGGGGGTAACTATGGCTACACCTTC.

The V and J genes are TRBV10-2 and TRBJ2-3; D may match TRBD1 or TRBD2 (6 bases each). Trimming removed 4 bases at V and 2 bases at J, with 19 bases between. This CDR3 is 17 amino acids long. Per germline, CDR1 WSHSY and CDR2 SAAADI. Written as DNA, the CDR3 is TGCGCCAGCAGTGCGGGGGCGGGTGGGGCCAACACAGATACGCAGTATTTT. Protein product: CASSAGAGGANTDTQYF.

V gene TRBV5-1 combines with J gene TRBJ2-3; D is undetermined. The V end was cut by 0 bases, the J end by 0 bases, with 14 bases between. The CDR3 totals 17 residues. Germline CDR1 is SGHRS and CDR2 is YFSETQ. The CDR3 DNA follows: TGCGCCAGCAGCTTGGAGAAGTCGCTTTTTAGCACAGATACGCAGTATTTT. Translating gives CASSLEKSLFSTDTQYF.

This clone has only one observation. The V call is TRBV6-4, the J call TRBJ2-2; the match to TRBD2 covers 11 bases. The CDR3 has 16 amino acids. CDR1 MRHNA and CDR2 SNTAGT come from the germline V gene. V gave up 5 bases and J gave up 1 base; unmatched junction bases: 3. CDR3 protein: CASSRLAGWNTGELFF. CDR3 DNA: TGTGCCAGCAGTAGACTAGCGGGATGGAACACCGGGGAGCTGTTTTTT.

This chain joins TRBV7-2 and TRBJ1-1; 12 bases match TRBD1. CDR1 is SGHTA, CDR2 FQGNSA, per germline. CDR3 length equals 15 residues. V lost 0 bases, J lost 6 bases, and 2 bases stayed unmatched. The CDR3 nucleotides are TGTGCCAGCAGCTTAGCCGGGACAGGGGGCGCTGAAGCTTTCTTT. Protein: CASSLAGTGGAEAFF.

The J gene is TRBJ2-7, the V gene TRBV4-1; possible D gene TRBD2, 6 bases. This CDR3 contains 16 residues. Trimming cost V 2 bases and J 3 bases, with 17 bases left between them. CDR1 and CDR2 from the germline V gene are MGHRA and YSYEKL. The CDR3 bases are TGCGCCAGCAGCCAACCTCAGGGAGGAGGAGGCTACGAGCAGTACTTC. It specifies CASSQPQGGGGYEQYF.

The chain employs TRBV30 and TRBJ1-4; 10 bases line up with TRBD1. Trimming took 0 bases from V and 6 from J; bases not matched to a gene: 1. This CDR3 contains 14 residues. Germline V gene data show CDR1 as GTSNPN and CDR2 as SVGIG (reference sequence). The CDR3 region is CAWSVGTGDEKLFF. As DNA, the CDR3 is TGTGCCTGGAGTGTAGGGACAGGGGATGAAAAACTGTTTTTT.

This clone was seen a single time. The V call is TRBV4-1, the J call TRBJ2-6; 8 bases are a match to TRBD2. The V gene's germline CDR1 is MGHRA and CDR2 YSYEKL. After removal of 4 bases from V and 2 bases from J, the junction contained 10 bases not matched to a gene. CDR3 length equals 18 residues. In DNA form, the CDR3 reads TGCGCCAGCAGCCCCCTGGAGCGGGAGATCCCTGGGGCCAACGTCCTGACTTTC. This sequence encodes CASSPLEREIPGANVLTF.

J is TRBJ2-3 and V is TRBV5-4, with TRBD1 identical over 8 bases. From germline, CDR1 is SGHNT and CDR2 YYREEE (reference sequence). There are 14 residues in the CDR3. Germline trimming cut 4 bases from V and 7 bases from J; bases unmatched to any gene: 8. The CDR3: CASSPGQGMNTQYF. CDR3 nucleotides: TGTGCCAGCAGCCCTGGACAGGGTATGAATACGCAGTATTTT.

The genes are TRBV9 and TRBJ1-3, with D possibly TRBD1 on 5 matching bases. This CDR3 is 18 amino acids long. V was pared by 0 bases and J by 1 base, with 17 bases between. From germline, CDR1 is SGDLS and CDR2 YYNGEE. The CDR3 region is CASSVDFGRGVSGNTIYF. Written as DNA, the CDR3 is TGTGCCAGCAGCGTAGATTTTGGGCGAGGGGTTTCTGGAAACACCATATATTTT. The full variable domain, its missing parts supplied by reference TRBV9 and TRBJ1-3, is DSGVTQTPKHLITATGQRVTLRCSPRSGDLSVYWYQQSLDQGLQFLIQYYNGEERAKGNILERFSAQQFPDLHSELNLSSLELGDSALYFCASSVDFGRGVSGNTIYFGEGSWLTVV.